The entry below gives a single TCR beta chain sequence along with its context. CDR3 length: 12 amino acids. V lost 8 bases and J 2 bases, leaving 10 bases between the germline ends. TCRdb passed the 5' RACE reads through MiXCR, listing each CDR3 protein once. The table lists about 49,000 distinct CDR3 sequences, 10% to 15% of them singletons. This entry is derived from a study of early T cells in non-severe SARS-CoV-2 infection. The receptor comes from an adult who was a healthcare worker with PCR-confirmed SARS-CoV-2 infection or an uninfected control (not recorded which). Sequencing input: whole blood. J is TRBJ2-7 and V is TRBV12-3 or TRBV12-4, with a weak D call TRBD1 (5 bases). CDR3 nucleotides: TGTGCCAGCTCCCAGGGTGCCTACGAGCAGTACTTC. It specifies CASSQGAYEQYF.